The 9 T cell receptor beta chains below were found in one sample sequenced in a study of CD8 T cells in Susac syndrome. Random hexamers primed reverse transcription of about 0.5 to 1 ug RNA. TCRdb reprocessed the immunoSEQ multiplex PCR reads with MiXCR, giving one entry per CDR3 protein. This sample carries about 290,000 distinct CDR3 sequences, 65% to 90% of them seen once, and the ten largest clones take approximately 0.2%. The source material was CD8+ T cells from PBMCs. These receptors came from a human donor with multiple sclerosis.

The rearrangement links TRBV4-1 to TRBJ1-2, with D perhaps matching TRBD1 (6 bases). The CDR3 contains 14 residues. Germline CDR1 reads MGHRA; CDR2 reads YSYEKL. Deletions cut 4 bases from V and 4 bases from J, with 13 bases between. This chain's CDR3 is CASSPFTGTYGYTF. For the CDR3, the DNA is TGCGCCAGCAGCCCCTTCACAGGGACCTATGGCTACACCTTC.

Only one count was recorded for this clonotype. The rearrangement joins TRBV25-1 to TRBJ2-1; maybe TRBD1 (5 bases). Deletions cut 6 bases from V and 5 bases from J, with 5 bases between. The CDR3 length is 11 residues. CDR1 is MGHDK, CDR2 SYGVNS, per germline. The CDR3 coding sequence is TGTGCCAGCAGGGACAACAATGAGCAGTTCTTC. Translation: CASRDNNEQFF.

The genes are TRBV30 and TRBJ2-7; the D is unclear. The CDR3 sequence is 13 residues long. V lost 0 bases, J lost 4 bases, and 10 bases lay in between. Per germline, CDR1 GTSNPN and CDR2 SVGIG (reference sequence). The CDR3 DNA reads as TGTGCCTGGAGTGTTGGCCAAAATTACGAGCAGTACTTC. It encodes CAWSVGQNYEQYF.

The rearrangement links TRBV4-3 to TRBJ2-5, with 7 bases identical to TRBD2. J gave up 4 bases and V 7 bases, and 15 bases lay outside the gene matches. The CDR3 has 16 residues. In germline, CDR1 is LGHNA, CDR2 YSLEER. The CDR3 DNA follows: TGCGCCAGCAACCAGGTGCTCGGCGGGAGTGGAGAGACCCAGTACTTC. Translated, it gives CASNQVLGGSGETQYF.

This chain uses TRBV27 with TRBJ2-3; D gene ambiguous. The CDR3 runs 13 residues. Germline V gene lookup returns CDR1 MNHEY and CDR2 SMNVEV (reference sequence). Trimming removed 6 bases from V and 6 bases from J, with 13 bases in between. CDR3 amino acids: CASRSYSEDTQYF. In nucleotides, the CDR3 is TGTGCCAGCAGATCCTATAGTGAGGATACGCAGTATTTT.

This clonotype was seen once. The rearrangement joins TRBV9 to TRBJ2-1; possibly TRBD1 for D (5 bases). Germline CDR1 and CDR2: SGDLS and YYNGEE. Trimming took off 3 bases at V and 0 bases at J, with 16 bases between the two ends. The CDR3 has 17 amino acids. The DNA for the CDR3 is TGTGCCAGCAGCGCAAGAATGACAGTTAGCTCCTACAATGAGCAGTTCTTC. Its protein product is CASSARMTVSSYNEQFF. Based on the CDR3 plus reference TRBV9 and TRBJ2-1, the full variable domain is DSGVTQTPKHLITATGQRVTLRCSPRSGDLSVYWYQQSLDQGLQFLIQYYNGEERAKGNILERFSAQQFPDLHSELNLSSLELGDSALYFCASSARMTVSSYNEQFFGPGTRLTVL.

The J gene is TRBJ2-1, the V gene TRBV27; 10 bases are shared with TRBD2. This CDR3 has 15 residues. V gave up 4 bases and J gave up 6 bases; unmatched junction bases: 6. Per the germline V gene, CDR1 is MNHEY and CDR2 is SMNVEV (reference sequence). The CDR3 DNA sequence: TGTGCCAGCAGTTCCGGGAGCGGGAGGGTCAATGAGCAGTTCTTC. Encoded protein: CASSSGSGRVNEQFF.

V is TRBV12-3 or TRBV12-4 and J is TRBJ2-5; 11 bases align to TRBD2. The CDR3 has 18 residues. V gave up 6 bases and J gave up 5 bases; unmatched junction bases: 17. CDR3 sequence (DNA): TGTGCCAGCAGCCGATCGGGGGTAGCGGGAGGGCCGGGCGAGACCCAGTACTTC. This sequence encodes CASSRSGVAGGPGETQYF.

The V call is TRBV4-3, the J call TRBJ2-1; D perhaps matches TRBD2 (5 bases). V dropped 0 bases and J dropped 5 bases, with 11 bases sitting between them. This CDR3 is built from 15 residues. The germline V gene encodes CDR1 LGHNA and CDR2 YSLEER. CDR3 sequence: CASSQDGDGNNEQFF. The CDR3 nucleotides are TGCGCCAGCAGCCAAGATGGAGACGGGAACAATGAGCAGTTCTTC.